This T cell receptor beta chain was retrieved from a study of identical twins. General study findings and limits: Insertions were fewer in abundant cord blood beta clonotypes, whereas memory repertoires showed none of this pattern. Those out-of-frame alpha sequences shared by twins showed an excess of low generation probability.

This clonotype appeared a few times. Its specificity is not known. This CDR3 has 16 residues. The trim removed 0 bases at V and 4 bases at J, leaving 6 bases unmatched. The germline gives CDR1 SGDLS, CDR2 YYNGEE. Healthy Caucasians alone served as donors. Through template switching, a universal primer site was introduced, and the cDNA contained unique molecular identifiers. MiXCR, applied by TCRdb to the 5' RACE reads, yields one record per CDR3 protein. Found here are roughly 350,000 distinct CDR3 sequences, roughly 9% of them singletons; the top ten hold roughly 8.9%. The sample consisted of naive T cells sorted from blood. The sequence derives from a woman between 45 and 60 years old in good health. The V and J genes are TRBV9 and TRBJ2-1, with 8 bases fitting TRBD2. The CDR3 spells CASSVVGAGAYNEQFF. CDR3 DNA sequence: TGTGCCAGCAGCGTAGTCGGAGCGGGAGCGTACAATGAGCAGTTCTTC.